The clone carrying this T cell receptor (beta chain) was recorded once. Antigen unknown. The CDR3 contains 16 residues. V lost 4 bases, J lost 8 bases, and 20 bases lay in between. The germline V gene encodes CDR1 MNHEY and CDR2 SVGAGI. This sample was taken from a study of Ad26.COV2.S vaccination and SARS-CoV-2 variants. Across the whole study: Dosing was one shot or two shots 56 days apart. Study-level points and caveats: With respect to non-spike TCR breadth, vaccine and placebo recipients were similar. Individuals receiving vaccine had higher spike-specific TCR breadth than placebo recipients did.

Described treatment: 15 to 20 received Ad26.COV2.S at low or high dose, single or two shots; about 5 received placebo; per-sample allocation not given. Collection of samples fell on day 63 after the first vaccine or placebo injection. This table comes from immunoSEQ multiplex PCR, and its TCRdb copy is limited to in-frame clones, with some not included. Of 320,000 or so clones in the sample, 90% were seen once. This TCR was recovered from a person aged 18-65 years who received the Ad26.COV2.S COVID-19 vaccine or a placebo. The material sequenced was peripheral blood, taken in a trial of Ad26.COV2.S vaccine versus placebo. The chain joins TRBV6-5 to TRBJ1-4, with no clear D. CDR3 DNA sequence: TGTGCCAGCAGTTCCCCCGTCGACTCCGGCATCGAAAAACTGTTTTTT. Its translation: CASSSPVDSGIEKLFF.